This T cell receptor (beta chain) was captured in a study of shared clonotypes between healthy human individuals. About the research overall: Contributing individuals were two females and a few males aged 18 to 49.

Produced via immunoSEQ multiplex PCR; TCRdb's table is partial and in-frame only. The sample has more than 550,000 clones; roughly two thirds are singletons. Everyone who donated was a Caucasian adult who lived in Nashville, Tennessee. The CDR3 has 18 residues. Germline CDR1 and CDR2: SGHRS and YFSETQ. With 0 bases clipped from V and 3 bases from J, the junction kept 11 bases outside the gene matches. This receptor was taken from a woman aged 25 to 45 in good health. The specimen was memory CD4+ T cells sorted from blood. Subset indicated: CD45RA-negative fraction. The rearrangement uses TRBV5-1 and TRBJ2-3; TRBD2 matches at 9 bases. The CDR3 bases are TGCGCCAGCAGCTTGGCATATAGCGGGAGAGGCGGGACAGATACGCAGTATTTT. It translates to CASSLAYSGRGGTDTQYF. Together with reference TRBV5-1 and TRBJ2-3, the CDR3 gives the full variable domain: KAGVTQTPRYLIKTRGQQVTLSCSPISGHRSVSWYQQTPGQGLQFLFEYFSETQRNKGNFPGRFSGRQFSNSRSEMNVSTLELGDSALYLCASSLAYSGRGGTDTQYFGPGTRLTVL.